What follows are 10 T cell receptor beta chains derived from one specimen sequenced in a study of PD-1 blockade in classical Hodgkin lymphoma. TCRdb's copy holds only in-frame clones and misses some; the assay was immunoSEQ multiplex PCR. The data show 45,000 to 50,000 clones, about three quarters seen once. All patients experienced relapse after autologous stem cell transplantation, and brentuximab vedotin exposure was variable. The sequences come from peripheral blood mononuclear cells (PBMCs), collected before the second cycle of nivolumab. The origin of the receptors is a human donor with classical Hodgkin lymphoma.

The table lists this clone with a count of one. This chain connects TRBV19 to TRBJ2-2; a weak D match, TRBD2 (6 bases). The CDR3 has 13 residues. Germline assignment: CDR1 LNHDA and CDR2 SQIVND (reference sequence). Between the trimmed V and J ends, which lost 5 bases and 6 bases, there was a span of 10 bases. In nucleotides, the CDR3 is TGTGCCAGTAGTCCCGGAGGGGCCGGGGAGCTGTTTTTT. Translating it yields CASSPGGAGELFF.

V and J are TRBV11-3 and TRBJ2-7; maybe TRBD2 (5 bases). V was shortened by 1 base and J by 2 bases, with 18 bases between the two germline ends. The CDR3 loop spans 17 amino acids. Germline V gives CDR1 SGHNT, CDR2 YENEEA. CDR3 DNA sequence: TGTGCCAGCAGCTTAGCGTCTTGGGAGAGTCGCCCCTACGAGCAGTACTTC. Translating gives CASSLASWESRPYEQYF. Full variable domain (rest looked up from reference TRBV11-3 and TRBJ2-7): EAGVVQSPRYKIIEKKQPVAFWCNPISGHNTLYWYLQNLGQGPELLIRYENEEAVDDSQLPKDRFSAERLKGVDSTLKIQPAELGDSAVYLCASSLASWESRPYEQYFGPGTRLTVT.

J is TRBJ1-4 and V is TRBV6-5; weak D call: TRBD1 (6 bases). CDR3 length: 14 amino acids. Trimming left V 6 bases short and J 8 bases short, with 16 bases between. Germline CDR1 is MNHEY and CDR2 is SVGAGI. CDR3 loop: CASSHLSGGEKLFF. The CDR3 DNA reads as TGTGCCAGCAGCCACCTATCCGGGGGCGAAAAACTGTTTTTT.

This rearrangement joins TRBV28 to TRBJ2-2; D is uncertain. The germline V and J ends were trimmed by 6 bases and 0 bases, with 11 bases remaining between them. Looked up from germline, CDR1 is MDHEN and CDR2 is SYDVKM. CDR3 size: 15 residues. CDR3 DNA sequence: TGTGCCAGCAGACCCACAGCGTCGAACACCGGGGAGCTGTTTTTT. It codes for CASRPTASNTGELFF.

A few counts support this clone. The chain employs TRBV2 and TRBJ1-2; D call uncertain. The germline CDR1 and CDR2 sequences are SNHLY and FYNNEI. The CDR3 is 10 amino acids. Trimming cost V 4 bases and J 8 bases, with 5 bases left between them. The CDR3 is CASSAPGYTF. CDR3 nucleotides: TGTGCCAGCAGTGCCCCGGGCTACACCTTC.

This chain connects TRBV5-1 to TRBJ1-3; a possible D gene is TRBD1 (5 bases). Per germline, CDR1 SGHRS and CDR2 YFSETQ. Trimming took off 4 bases at V and 0 bases at J, with 20 bases between the two ends. The CDR3 length is 18 residues. The CDR3 sequence is CASSRDGRGTLSGNTIYF. The CDR3 nucleotides read TGCGCCAGCAGCCGCGATGGCCGGGGGACCCTCTCTGGAAACACCATATATTTT.

This clone is a singleton in its sample. This rearrangement joins TRBV19 to TRBJ1-1; D remains unclear. The CDR3 contains 16 residues. CDR1 is LNHDA and CDR2 is SQIVND in the germline V gene (reference sequence). The V gene lost 2 bases and the J gene lost 0 bases, with 13 bases spanning the gap. CDR3 amino acids: CASSIPKTNLNTEAFF. CDR3 DNA sequence: TGTGCCAGTAGTATACCCAAAACAAATTTGAACACTGAAGCTTTCTTT.

In this sample, this clone turned up a few times. CDR3 amino acids: CAWSVPGGAHEQYF. For the CDR3, the DNA is TGTGCCTGGAGTGTACCCGGGGGGGCCCACGAGCAGTACTTC. The chain joins TRBV30 to TRBJ2-7, with 8 bases matching TRBD2. Germline CDR1 GTSNPN, CDR2 SVGIG (reference sequence). The trim removed 0 bases at V and 5 bases at J, leaving 6 bases unmatched. The CDR3 runs to 14 residues.

The chain recombines TRBV6-5 with TRBJ1-4, with a weak D call TRBD1 (5 bases). V lost 5 bases and J 0 bases, leaving 10 bases between the germline ends. In germline, CDR1 is MNHEY, CDR2 SVGAGI. This CDR3 region has 15 residues. CDR3 loop: CASSRDPATNEKLFF. In nucleotides, the CDR3 is TGTGCCAGCAGTCGGGACCCTGCAACTAATGAAAAACTGTTTTTT.

This rearrangement joins TRBV15 to TRBJ2-2; 7 bases align to TRBD1. The CDR3 is made up of 18 amino acids. The germline V gene has CDR1 LNHNV and CDR2 YYDKDF (reference sequence). V was pared by 2 bases and J by 6 bases, with 15 bases of the junction left unmatched. The CDR3 loop is CATSRNYPGQRLAGELFF. CDR3 DNA: TGTGCCACCAGCAGAAATTATCCGGGACAGAGACTGGCCGGGGAGCTGTTTTTT.